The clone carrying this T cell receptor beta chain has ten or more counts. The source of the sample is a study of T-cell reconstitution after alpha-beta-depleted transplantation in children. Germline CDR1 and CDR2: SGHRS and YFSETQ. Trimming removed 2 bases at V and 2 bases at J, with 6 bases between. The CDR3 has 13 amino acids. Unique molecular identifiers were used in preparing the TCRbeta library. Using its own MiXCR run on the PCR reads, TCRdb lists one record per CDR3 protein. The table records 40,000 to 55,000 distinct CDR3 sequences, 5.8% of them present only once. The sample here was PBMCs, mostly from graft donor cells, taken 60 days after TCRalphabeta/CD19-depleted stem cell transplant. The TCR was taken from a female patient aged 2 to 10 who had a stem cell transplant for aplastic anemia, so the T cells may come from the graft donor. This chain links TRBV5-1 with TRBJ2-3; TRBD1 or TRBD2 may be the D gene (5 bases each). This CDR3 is CASSFGTTDTQYF. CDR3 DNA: TGCGCCAGCAGCTTCGGGACCACAGATACGCAGTATTTT. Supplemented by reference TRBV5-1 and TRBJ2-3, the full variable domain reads KAGVTQTPRYLIKTRGQQVTLSCSPISGHRSVSWYQQTPGQGLQFLFEYFSETQRNKGNFPGRFSGRQFSNSRSEMNVSTLELGDSALYLCASSFGTTDTQYFGPGTRLTVL.